This T cell receptor beta chain was identified in a study of T cells after yellow fever vaccination. This clonotype was observed many times. Its antigen remains unknown. General observations from the study: Bulk-population clonotypes that are abundant could appear as contaminants in FACS-sorted repertoires. By day 5 rather than day 15, the secondary response had peaked, though it was weaker.

5'RACE template switching generated TCR cDNA, adding a universal primer site and UMIs. TCRdb re-analysed the 5' RACE reads in MiXCR, keeping a single row per CDR3 protein. Seen here are 250,000 or so distinct CDR3 sequences, around 6.7% observed once, and the top ten hold 0.8% to 1.2%. J lost 7 bases, V lost 6 bases, and 12 bases had no gene match. Germline values: CDR1 MNHNS, CDR2 SASEGT. CDR3 size: 15 residues. The clonotype originates from a man between 25 and 39 years old who received the YFV17D yellow fever vaccine. The sample here was CD4+ T cells sorted from PBMCs, taken on the day of the yellow fever booster vaccination. The chain employs TRBV6-1 and TRBJ1-2; 9 bases match TRBD1. The CDR3 here is CASRPIGTGKSGYTF. The CDR3 nucleotides read TGTGCCAGCAGGCCCATCGGGACAGGGAAATCTGGCTACACCTTC.